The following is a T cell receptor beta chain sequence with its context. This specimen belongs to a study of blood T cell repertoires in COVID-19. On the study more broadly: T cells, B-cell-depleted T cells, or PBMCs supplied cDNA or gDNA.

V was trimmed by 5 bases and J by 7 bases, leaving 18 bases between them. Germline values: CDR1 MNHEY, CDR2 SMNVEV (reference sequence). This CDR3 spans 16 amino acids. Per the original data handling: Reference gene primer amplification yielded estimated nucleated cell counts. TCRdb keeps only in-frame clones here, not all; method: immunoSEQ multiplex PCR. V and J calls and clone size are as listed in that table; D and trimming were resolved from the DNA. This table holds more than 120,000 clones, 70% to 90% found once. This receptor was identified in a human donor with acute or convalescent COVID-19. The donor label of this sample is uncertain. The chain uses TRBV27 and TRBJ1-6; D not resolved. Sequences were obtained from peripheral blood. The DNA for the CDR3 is TGTGCCAGCAGTCGGTATGCGTTAACGTTGAATTCACCCCTCCACTTT. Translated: CASSRYALTLNSPLHF.